This passage covers 15 T cell receptor beta chains from one sample sequenced in a study of T cells after yellow fever vaccination. TCRdb recomputed calls from the 5' RACE reads with MiXCR, one row per CDR3 protein. The sample shows some 320,000 distinct CDR3 sequences, about 10% of them seen only once. This sample comprised CD4+ T cells sorted from PBMCs, obtained 45 days after the yellow fever booster vaccination. The receptors were sampled from a man aged 18-30 years who received the YFV17D yellow fever vaccine.

This clonotype has at least ten counts. This rearrangement joins TRBV4-1 to TRBJ1-6; D is perhaps TRBD1 (6 bases). There are 15 residues in the CDR3. Germline CDR1 reads MGHRA; CDR2 reads YSYEKL. V gave up 3 bases and J gave up 5 bases, with 11 bases separating them. The CDR3 nucleotides are TGCGCCAGCAGCCAGAGGGAGGGGGATAATTCACCCCTCCACTTT. Its protein is CASSQREGDNSPLHF.

The table lists this clonotype with a few counts. The chain has TRBV7-2 and TRBJ2-7; TRBD1 might be the D (6 bases). V dropped 0 bases and J dropped 0 bases, with 9 bases sitting between them. Germline CDR1 and CDR2: SGHTA and FQGNSA. CDR3 size: 15 residues. The DNA of the CDR3 is TGTGCCAGCAGCTTAGCGGGGACAAACTCCTACGAGCAGTACTTC. Its protein product is CASSLAGTNSYEQYF. The variable domain in full, completed from reference TRBV7-2 and TRBJ2-7, reads GAGVSQSPSNKVTEKGKDVELRCDPISGHTALYWYRQSLGQGLEFLIYFQGNSAPDKSGLPSDRFSAERTGGSVSTLTIQRTQQEDSAVYLCASSLAGTNSYEQYFGPGTRLTVT.

This clonotype was recorded a few times. V gene TRBV7-2 combines with J gene TRBJ2-5; 8 nucleotides line up with TRBD1. This CDR3 comprises 16 residues. CDR1 is SGHTA, CDR2 FQGNSA, per germline. V shed 5 bases, J shed 0 bases, and the junction held 8 bases outside the gene matches. CDR3: CASSVTTGGYQETQYF. The CDR3 nucleotides read TGTGCCAGCAGCGTAACTACAGGGGGTTACCAAGAGACCCAGTACTTC.

The chain links TRBV29-1 to TRBJ2-5; no clear D gene. The CDR3 length is 12 residues. Germline V lookup: CDR1 SQVTM, CDR2 ANQGSEA. V was shortened by 4 bases and J by 6 bases, with 12 bases between the two germline ends. The DNA for the CDR3 is TGCAGCGTTGTTCCACGAGAAAAGACCCAGTACTTC. This sequence encodes CSVVPREKTQYF.

This clonotype has ten or more counts. The V and J genes are TRBV18 and TRBJ1-2; no definite D call. The germline gives CDR1 KGHSH, CDR2 LQKENI. The CDR3 extends over 15 amino acids. Trimming stripped 0 bases from V and 0 bases from J, with 8 bases between. As DNA, the CDR3 is TGTGCCAGCTCACCACCCAACACAGCTAACTATGGCTACACCTTC. Translation gives CASSPPNTANYGYTF. The whole variable domain, filled in from reference TRBV18 and TRBJ1-2, reads NAGVMQNPRHLVRRRGQEARLRCSPMKGHSHVYWYRQLPEEGLKFMVYLQKENIIDESGMPKERFSAEFPKEGPSILRIQQVVRGDSAAYFCASSPPNTANYGYTFGSGTRLTVV.

This chain links TRBV10-3 with TRBJ1-5, with TRBD1 as a possible D gene (5 bases). Trimming pared 7 bases from V and 6 bases from J, leaving 13 bases between. This CDR3 is built from 13 residues. Germline values: CDR1 ENHRY, CDR2 SYGVKD. The CDR3 is CAITQGVGQPQHF. As DNA, the CDR3 is TGTGCCATCACCCAGGGTGTTGGTCAGCCCCAGCATTTT.

J is TRBJ1-4 and V is TRBV11-2; the match to TRBD1 covers 10 bases. CDR1 SGHAT and CDR2 FQNNGV come from the germline V gene. The CDR3 is made up of 13 amino acids. The V and J ends lost 5 bases and 7 bases, in that order; junction bases with no gene match: 1. The CDR3 spells CASSGTGVEKLFF. The CDR3 DNA follows: TGTGCCAGCAGCGGGACAGGGGTTGAAAAACTGTTTTTT. The complete variable domain, with remaining parts taken from reference TRBV11-2 and TRBJ1-4, reads EAGVAQSPRYKIIEKRQSVAFWCNPISGHATLYWYQQILGQGPKLLIQFQNNGVVDDSQLPKDRFSAERLKGVDSTLKIQPAKLEDSAVYLCASSGTGVEKLFFGSGTQLSVL.

This clonotype has just a few counts. V gene TRBV25-1 combines with J gene TRBJ1-2, with D tentatively TRBD1 (6 bases). V was shortened by 5 bases and J by 6 bases, with 22 bases between the two germline ends. Germline CDR1 MGHDK, CDR2 SYGVNS. This CDR3 is 16 amino acids long. The CDR3 DNA reads TGTGCCAGCAGTCCGTCCCGGGAGACAGGACTTAATGGCTACACCTTC. Its translation: CASSPSRETGLNGYTF.

This clonotype appeared a few times. The chain recombines TRBV6-5 with TRBJ2-1; 13 bases match TRBD2. This CDR3 is built from 16 residues. CDR1 MNHEY and CDR2 SVGAGI come from the germline V gene. Trimming at V came to 7 bases and at J to 4 bases, leaving 7 bases not matched to a gene. The CDR3 bases are TGTGCCAGCACTCTAACGGGACTAGCGGGGTACAATGAGCAGTTCTTC. This translates into CASTLTGLAGYNEQFF.

V gene TRBV28 combines with J gene TRBJ1-2, with TRBD1 matching over 7 bases. Germline CDR1 MDHEN, CDR2 SYDVKM. The CDR3 contains 16 residues. V was pared by 8 bases and J by 0 bases, with 12 bases of the junction left unmatched. The CDR3 here is CASVTTGVAPNYGYTF. Written as DNA, the CDR3 is TGTGCCAGCGTTACCACAGGGGTGGCTCCTAACTATGGCTACACCTTC.

The chain employs TRBV7-2 and TRBJ2-1; 13 bases are shared with TRBD2. J lost 0 bases, V lost 1 base, and 3 bases had no gene match. This CDR3 is 18 amino acids long. In germline, CDR1 is SGHTA, CDR2 FQGNSA. CDR3 residues: CASSLGLAGGSSYNEQFF. The DNA of the CDR3 is TGTGCCAGCAGCTTAGGACTAGCGGGGGGAAGCTCCTACAATGAGCAGTTCTTC.

This rearrangement joins TRBV19 to TRBJ2-1, with D perhaps TRBD1 or TRBD2 (6 bases each). Germline V gives CDR1 LNHDA, CDR2 SQIVND (reference sequence). CDR3 length: 16 amino acids. V was shortened by 3 bases and J by 5 bases, with 17 bases between the two germline ends. Here the CDR3 DNA reads TGTGCCAGTAGTATGGGGGGCTCCCTGGGGCACAATGAGCAGTTCTTC. This encodes CASSMGGSLGHNEQFF.

The chain recombines TRBV6-6 with TRBJ1-1, with 9 bases matching TRBD1. Germline values: CDR1 MNHNY, CDR2 SVGAGI (reference sequence). The junction had 16 bases not matched to a gene; V was cut back by 6 bases and J by 8 bases. This CDR3 has 16 residues. The CDR3 nucleotides are TGTGCCAGCAGCCGTCGACACGGGACAGGGCTCCCGGAAGCTTTCTTT. Translated, it gives CASSRRHGTGLPEAFF.

The CDR3, as DNA: TGTGCCAGCAGCCCGAGGACTAGCGGAGGCACAGATACGCAGTATTTT. Residues: CASSPRTSGGTDTQYF. The V and J genes are TRBV7-2 and TRBJ2-3, with 10 bases identical to TRBD2. V lost 5 bases and J lost 1; bases outside the gene matches: 6. The CDR3 has 16 residues. In germline, CDR1 is SGHTA, CDR2 FQGNSA. Looking up the rest from reference TRBV7-2 and TRBJ2-3 gives the full variable domain: GAGVSQSPSNKVTEKGKDVELRCDPISGHTALYWYRQSLGQGLEFLIYFQGNSAPDKSGLPSDRFSAERTGGSVSTLTIQRTQQEDSAVYLCASSPRTSGGTDTQYFGPGTRLTVL.

This clonotype occurred a few times. The chain links TRBV5-5 to TRBJ1-5, with 7 bases fitting TRBD1. V was pared by 4 bases and J by 0 bases, with 4 bases of the junction left unmatched. CDR3 length: 15 residues. CDR1 is SGHKS, CDR2 YYEKEE, per germline (reference sequence). The CDR3 region is CASSVGTVSNQPQHF. The CDR3 DNA reads as TGTGCCAGCAGCGTCGGGACAGTTAGCAATCAGCCCCAGCATTTT.